This TCR beta chain comes out of a study of shared clonotypes between healthy human individuals. CDR3 length: 16 amino acids. V gave up 4 bases and J gave up 2 bases, with 17 bases separating them. Germline V gene sequence: CDR1 LGHNA, CDR2 YNFKEQ. Remarks on this clone: Its antigen is undetermined.

Overall study results and limits: Sampling was confined to blood; repertoires within tissues likely differ.

Participating donors were healthy, HIV-negative adults free of recent acute infections or vaccinations. TCRdb keeps only in-frame clones here, not all; method: immunoSEQ multiplex PCR. The data show about 460,000 clones, roughly four fifths seen once. V and J are TRBV4-2 and TRBJ1-2; D not resolved. Sequencing was performed on PBMCs. This receptor was identified in a woman in her forties in good health. Some clones in this sample may be carry-over from other donors' samples. Here the CDR3 reads CASSPETSWTNYGYTF. The DNA for the CDR3 is TGTGCCAGCAGCCCTGAGACCTCTTGGACGAACTATGGCTACACCTTC.